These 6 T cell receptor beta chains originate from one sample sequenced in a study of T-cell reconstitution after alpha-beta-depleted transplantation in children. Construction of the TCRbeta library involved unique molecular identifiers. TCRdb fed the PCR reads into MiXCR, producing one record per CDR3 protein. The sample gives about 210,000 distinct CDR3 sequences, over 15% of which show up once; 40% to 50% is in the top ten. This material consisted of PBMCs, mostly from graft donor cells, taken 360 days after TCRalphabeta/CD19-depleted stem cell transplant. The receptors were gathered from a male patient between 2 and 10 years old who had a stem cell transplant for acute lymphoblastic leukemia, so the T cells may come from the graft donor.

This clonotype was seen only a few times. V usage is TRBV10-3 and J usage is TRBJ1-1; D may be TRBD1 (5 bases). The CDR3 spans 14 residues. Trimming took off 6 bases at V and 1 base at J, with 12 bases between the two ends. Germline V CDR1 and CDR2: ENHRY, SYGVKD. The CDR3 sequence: CAIRRGDENTEAFF. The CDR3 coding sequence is TGTGCCATCAGAAGAGGGGATGAGAACACTGAAGCTTTCTTT.

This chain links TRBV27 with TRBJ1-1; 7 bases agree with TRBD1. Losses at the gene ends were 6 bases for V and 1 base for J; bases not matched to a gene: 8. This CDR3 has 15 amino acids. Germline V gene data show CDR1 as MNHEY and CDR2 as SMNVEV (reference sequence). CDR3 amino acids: CASSQNGQENTEAFF. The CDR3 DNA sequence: TGTGCCAGCAGCCAAAACGGACAGGAGAACACTGAAGCTTTCTTT.

The CDR3 coding sequence is TGTGCCATCAGTGAGGGAATGGATCTTTATACGCAGTATTTT. As protein: CAISEGMDLYTQYF. The chain uses TRBV10-3 and TRBJ2-3; D unclear. The CDR3 length is 14 residues. V was shortened by 2 bases and J by 7 bases, with 13 bases between the two germline ends. From germline, CDR1 is ENHRY and CDR2 SYGVKD.

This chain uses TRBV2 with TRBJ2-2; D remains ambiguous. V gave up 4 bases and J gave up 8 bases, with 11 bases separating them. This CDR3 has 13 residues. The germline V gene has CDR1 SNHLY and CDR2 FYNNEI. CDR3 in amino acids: CASSAWRFGELFF. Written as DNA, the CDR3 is TGTGCCAGCAGTGCTTGGCGATTTGGGGAGCTGTTTTTT.

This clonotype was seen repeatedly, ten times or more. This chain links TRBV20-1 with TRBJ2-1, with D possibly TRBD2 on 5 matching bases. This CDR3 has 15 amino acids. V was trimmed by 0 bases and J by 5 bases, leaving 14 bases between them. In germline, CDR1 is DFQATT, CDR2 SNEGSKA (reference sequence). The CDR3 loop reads CSARDPAERNNEQFF. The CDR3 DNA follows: TGCAGTGCTAGAGATCCTGCCGAGCGGAACAATGAGCAGTTCTTC.

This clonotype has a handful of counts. This chain's CDR3 is CASSGEGGVDTQYF. The CDR3 DNA reads as TGTGCCAGCAGTGGAGAGGGAGGGGTAGATACGCAGTATTTT. The chain couples TRBV2 to TRBJ2-3; 7 nucleotides align to TRBD2. The CDR3 length is 14 residues. The trim removed 4 bases at V and 5 bases at J, leaving 6 bases unmatched. From germline, CDR1 is SNHLY and CDR2 FYNNEI.